What follows describes a single T cell receptor beta chain. This clonotype appeared once. The clone's antigen remains unknown. No clone much larger than this one lies a single base away; base qualities are absent. This entry comes from a study of blood T cells in healthy people across ages (dated by TCRdb to about 2015). Regarding the complete study: In model experiments, template switching captured about one uniquely barcoded TCR beta cDNA molecule for every two T cells. Using the same blood draw, the study looked at two additional independent replicas of 1 million unique cDNA reads for two donors, one aged 18 to 30 and the other aged 80 or older. To track age-related changes in TCR beta repertoire diversity, the study relied on deep sequencing normalized with unique cDNA molecular identifiers. To avoid experimental bias, donors of different ages were randomly spread across the sequencing lanes. The donors were divided into four age groups: young (average about 15 years), middle-aged (about 41), aged (around 67) and long-lived (roughly 82).

V lost 0 bases and J lost 6 bases; the stretch between them is 9 bases long. The CDR3, from cysteine to phenylalanine, totals 15 residues. The only DNA kept is the CDR3, 45 bases in frame from the first base. CDR1 and CDR2 are drawn from the germline V gene: MNHEY, SVGAGI. Receptors were amplified or captured by 5' RACE. Sequencing was performed on an Illumina HiSeq 2500. A second about 7 to 11 cycle PCR used a sample-barcoded 5' primer and a J-beta primer mix. A template-switch 5' adaptor carrying 12 random nucleotides introduced a unique molecular identifier onto each TCR beta cDNA molecule. Each sample yielded at least 3 million CDR3-containing paired-end reads. First-strand cDNA was synthesized from all RNA with the Mint cDNA synthesis kit, primed by a TRBC-specific oligonucleotide. After uracil-DNA glycosylase treatment, a first 18-cycle PCR used universal primers M1SS and BC2_uni_R on all cDNA. As for how the authors treated the data: Normalization of each sample was performed by random selection of 1 million high-quality reads, each carrying a distinct molecular identifier. Instead of being binned into consensus sequences, reads with shared molecular identifiers were discarded. MiTCR, with a Q25 quality threshold and the strictest error-elimination algorithm, was used for CDR3 identification, clonotype clustering and error correction. Lower-bound total TCR beta diversity was estimated with a nonparametric unseen species model using Euler transformation. The public reads were quality trimmed at Q25 with fastp and then assembled into clones with MiXCR by TCRdb, keeping productive beta chains. Every entry covers one CDR3 protein and lists the most common genes and DNA from its rows. TCRdb's processing, not the authors', yielded these V and J calls. Present in this sample are 1,300,000 or so distinct CDR3 sequences, approximately 59% of which were seen just once. Of the sample, under 8.5% falls within the top ten clones.

The 39 donors, aged roughly 6 to 90 years, were systemically healthy Caucasian individuals from Russia. Around 9.8 milliliters of peripheral blood were collected from each donor into EDTA-treated Vacutainer tubes. Ficoll-Paque density-gradient centrifugation was used to isolate PBMCs, with at least 6.5 million per sample. Total RNA was extracted from PBMCs with Trizol reagent, with at least 6 micrograms obtained per sample. The percentages of naive CD45RAhigh/CD27high T cells were determined by flow cytometry on a PBMC aliquot from every donor. What the research found in general, with its limitations: A strong correlation was found between observed TCR beta diversity and the percentage of naive T cells measured by flow cytometry. Observed TCR beta diversity per million T cells fell roughly linearly with age, and a significant reduction was already apparent by age roughly 40. Estimates of total diversity based on one million sequenced T cells were regarded as lower bounds and as underestimates. Because the CMV infection status of the donors was unknown, age-related changes in expanded clonotypes may potentially have been confounded. The long-lived group showed more naive CD4+ T cells, fewer expanded clones and increased TCR diversity than the aged group, suggesting age selection. Because profiling used bulk unsorted PBMCs, naive and antigen-experienced compartments could not be compared conclusively.

The receptor chain draws on TRBV6-5 and TRBJ1-6; the D segment cannot be called with confidence. Sequences were obtained from blood. This clonotype was sampled from a man aged 18 to 30 in good health. In nucleotide form, the sequence is TGTGCCAGCAGTTACTCAGGACCGCGTAATTCACCCCTCCACTTT. Its protein is CASSYSGPRNSPLHF.